This T cell receptor (beta chain) appears in the sequencing data of a study of Ad26.COV2.S vaccination and SARS-CoV-2 variants. Regarding the study as a whole: Breadth measured for non-spike TCRs was similar across vaccine and placebo recipients. After vaccination, reports described spike-specific CD8+ and CD4+ T cell responses as showing substantial breadth.

This clone was found a few times. Its antigen is undetermined. The data were produced by immunoSEQ multiplex PCR, yet TCRdb's version contains in-frame clones alone and is incomplete. The sample has fewer than 100,000 clones; roughly 84% are singletons. Trimming removed 0 bases from V and 3 bases from J, with 10 bases in between. Germline lookup yields CDR1 MNHNY and CDR2 SVGAGI (reference sequence). CDR3 size: 15 residues. The rearrangement links TRBV6-6 to TRBJ2-3; D call uncertain. The clonotype was recovered from a human donor who had recovered from COVID-19. This sample comprised peripheral blood, obtained after recovery from COVID-19. This CDR3 reads CASSYSRKGTDTQYF. The CDR3 bases are TGTGCCAGCAGTTACTCCCGAAAGGGTACAGATACGCAGTATTTT.